This T cell receptor (beta chain) appears in the sequencing data of a study of PD-L1 blockade in urothelial cancer. Across the whole study: Each blood sample yielded a median of 141,255 T cells.

Each patient gave between 1 and 8 samples, pretreatment and on-treatment. The CDR3 extends over 12 amino acids. V was shortened by 3 bases and J by 7 bases, with 12 bases between the two germline ends. In germline, CDR1 is SQVTM, CDR2 ANQGSEA. Clones were sequenced by immunoSEQ multiplex PCR, and TCRdb holds only the in-frame ones, with some missing. Seen here are fewer than 55,000 clones, around 80% observed once, and the top ten hold more than 3%. The sample consisted of PBMCs, taken around atezolizumab (anti-PD-L1) treatment. This TCR was recovered from an older man with urothelial cancer. The chain links TRBV29-1 to TRBJ1-1; D unclear. For the CDR3, the DNA is TGCAGCGTTGAGCCCGTGCGCCTTGAAGCTTTCTTT. Its translation is CSVEPVRLEAFF.